Below are 15 T cell receptor beta chains sequenced from a single sample in a study of response to subunit inactivated influenza vaccine. TCRdb re-called the RT-PCR reads with MiXCR, one entry per CDR3 protein. The sample includes hundreds of thousands of distinct CDR3 sequences, roughly 27% seen only once; the top ten take 1.5% to 2%. The sequenced sample was CD4+ T cells sorted from PBMCs, obtained 5 days after vaccination. The receptors derive from a man aged 45-65 years who received an inactivated influenza vaccine.

This clonotype showed up just a few times. The chain links TRBV28 to TRBJ2-1; no firm D call. Germline V gene data show CDR1 as MDHEN and CDR2 as SYDVKM. The CDR3 runs to 15 residues. V lost 5 bases to trimming and J lost 5 bases, with 16 bases between them. In DNA form, the CDR3 reads TGTGCCAGCAGTCCCGTCTATGACAAGAACAATGAGCAGTTCTTC. Its translation: CASSPVYDKNNEQFF.

This clonotype occurred many times. The gene calls are TRBV3-1 and TRBJ2-7; 12 bases line up with TRBD2. Per the germline V gene, CDR1 is LGHDT and CDR2 is YNNKEL (reference sequence). The CDR3 loop spans 15 amino acids. The V segment lost 0 bases and the J segment 5 bases; nucleotides outside the gene matches: 2. CDR3 in amino acids: CASSQERLAGDEQYF. CDR3 in DNA: TGTGCCAGCAGCCAAGAGCGACTAGCGGGAGACGAGCAGTACTTC.

The rearrangement links TRBV9 to TRBJ2-1, with D perhaps matching TRBD1 or TRBD2 (5 bases each). This CDR3 spans 16 amino acids. CDR1 and CDR2 from the germline V gene are SGDLS and YYNGEE. Trimming pared 4 bases from V and 8 bases from J, leaving 22 bases between. The CDR3 region has the DNA TGTGCCAGCAGCTCAACTTGGGGGAGTGGGATTTATGAGCAGTTCTTC. Its translation is CASSSTWGSGIYEQFF.

The chain joins TRBV10-3 to TRBJ2-1; 12 bases line up with TRBD2. Germline CDR1 and CDR2: ENHRY and SYGVKD. The CDR3 spans 18 residues. With V trimmed by 2 bases and J by 2 bases, 7 bases remained unmatched. The CDR3 region has the DNA TGTGCCATCAGTGAGGGGTCCCGACTAGCGGGAGCCTACAATGAGCAGTTCTTC. Protein: CAISEGSRLAGAYNEQFF.

The sample holds many counts of this clonotype. This chain uses TRBV7-9 with TRBJ2-7; no reliable D call. The ends were cut back, 5 bases at V and 0 bases at J, with 17 bases in the middle. Looked up from germline, CDR1 is SEHNR and CDR2 is FQNEAQ (reference sequence). This CDR3 region has 16 residues. The CDR3 region is CASSLLGRRSSYEQYF. The CDR3 region has the DNA TGTGCCAGCAGCCTTCTAGGACGACGAAGCTCCTACGAGCAGTACTTC.

This clonotype was observed a few times. The J gene is TRBJ2-1, the V gene TRBV6-5; D might be TRBD2 (7 bases). The germline V gene has CDR1 MNHEY and CDR2 SVGAGI. The V end lost 2 bases, the J end lost 3 bases, and 17 bases lay between the germline ends. This CDR3 has 17 residues. The CDR3 sequence: CASSYRAPGGIYNEQFF. In nucleotides, the CDR3 is TGTGCCAGCAGTTACCGAGCGCCGGGGGGCATCTACAATGAGCAGTTCTTC.

V gene TRBV20-1 combines with J gene TRBJ2-6; no clear D. Germline lookup yields CDR1 DFQATT and CDR2 SNEGSKA (reference sequence). CDR3 length equals 14 residues. Trimming removed 3 bases from V and 0 bases from J, with 6 bases in between. CDR3 bases: TGCAGTGCTAGGAGAGTCTCTGGGGCCAACGTCCTGACTTTC. This translates into CSARRVSGANVLTF.

In this sample, this clonotype turned up a few times. The chain links TRBV10-3 to TRBJ1-1; 7 bases are a match to TRBD1. CDR3 length: 13 amino acids. The ends lost 6 bases at V and 6 bases at J; junction bases unmatched: 7. Germline loops: CDR1 ENHRY, CDR2 SYGVKD. The CDR3 sequence is CAIRQGLSPEAFF. The CDR3 DNA reads as TGTGCCATCAGACAGGGGCTATCACCTGAAGCTTTCTTT.

This CDR3 reads CASSSNGETYEQYF. The CDR3 DNA sequence: TGCGCCAGCAGCTCCAATGGGGAAACCTACGAGCAGTACTTC. This sequence joins TRBV5-1 and TRBJ2-7; D gene uncertain. The CDR3 contains 14 residues. Trimming shortened V by 3 bases and J by 2 bases, and 12 bases separated the two germline ends. Germline V gene data show CDR1 as SGHRS and CDR2 as YFSETQ.

This clonotype was detected a few times. V is TRBV20-1 and J is TRBJ2-1, with D uncertain. CDR3 length equals 15 residues. Germline V gene lookup returns CDR1 DFQATT and CDR2 SNEGSKA (reference sequence). V lost 1 base and J 3 bases, leaving 13 bases between the germline ends. CDR3 sequence reads: CSARAKRLNYNEQFF. The CDR3 nucleotides are TGCAGTGCTAGAGCGAAGAGACTCAACTACAATGAGCAGTTCTTC.

The chain links TRBV18 to TRBJ2-5; 11 nucleotides agree with TRBD2. V lost 3 bases, J lost 4 bases, and 10 bases stayed unmatched. The length of the CDR3 is 17 residues. Germline CDR1 KGHSH, CDR2 LQKENI. This CDR3 reads CASSPSALAGGVETQYF. The CDR3 nucleotides are TGTGCCAGCTCACCTTCGGCGCTAGCGGGGGGCGTAGAGACCCAGTACTTC.

This clonotype was observed a handful of times. The rearrangement joins TRBV12-3 or TRBV12-4 to TRBJ2-7; 12 nucleotides align to TRBD2. V trimming: 5 bases; J trimming: 4 bases; junction bases outside the gene matches: 6. This CDR3 has 15 residues. CDR3 loop: CASSPRTSGIYEQYF. DNA of the CDR3: TGTGCCAGCAGTCCTCGGACTAGCGGGATTTACGAGCAGTACTTC.

This clonotype has a count of ten or more. The V gene is TRBV12-3 or TRBV12-4, the J gene TRBJ1-3; D remains unclear. The CDR3 contains 12 residues. Deletions cut 3 bases from V and 4 bases from J, with 4 bases between. CDR3 DNA sequence: TGTGCCAGCAGTTTTGGCGGAAACACCATATATTTT. It yields the protein CASSFGGNTIYF.

This clonotype has only a few counts. The rearrangement uses TRBV18 and TRBJ2-1; D gene uncertain. V was cut by 0 bases and J by 3 bases, with 9 bases left in between. The CDR3 has 15 amino acids. Germline V CDR1 and CDR2: KGHSH, LQKENI. The CDR3 loop is CASSPPGWDYNEQFF. CDR3 coding DNA: TGTGCCAGCTCACCACCGGGCTGGGACTACAATGAGCAGTTCTTC.

The rearrangement links TRBV24-1 to TRBJ1-2, with D unresolved. CDR3 length equals 14 residues. Looked up from germline, CDR1 is KGHDR and CDR2 is SFDVKD. V lost 1 base, J lost 7 bases, and 12 bases lay in between. The CDR3 bases are TGTGCCACCAGTGATTTTCAGATGGAGCGTGGCTACACCTTC. Protein sequence: CATSDFQMERGYTF.